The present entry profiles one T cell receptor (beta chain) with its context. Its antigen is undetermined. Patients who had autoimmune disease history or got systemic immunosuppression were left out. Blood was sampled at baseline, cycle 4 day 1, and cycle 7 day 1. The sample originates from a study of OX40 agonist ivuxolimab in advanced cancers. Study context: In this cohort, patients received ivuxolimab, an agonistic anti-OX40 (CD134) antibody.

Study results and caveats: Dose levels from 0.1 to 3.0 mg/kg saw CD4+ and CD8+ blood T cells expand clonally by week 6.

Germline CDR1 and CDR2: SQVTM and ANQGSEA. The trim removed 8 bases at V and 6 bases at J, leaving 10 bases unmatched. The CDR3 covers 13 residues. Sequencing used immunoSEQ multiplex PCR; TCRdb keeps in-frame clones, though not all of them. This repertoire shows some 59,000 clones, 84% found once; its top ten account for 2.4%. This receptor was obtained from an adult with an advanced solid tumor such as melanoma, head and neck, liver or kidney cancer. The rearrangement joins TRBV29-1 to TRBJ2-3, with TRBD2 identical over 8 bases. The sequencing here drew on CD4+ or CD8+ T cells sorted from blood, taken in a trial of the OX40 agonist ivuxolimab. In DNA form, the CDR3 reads TGCAGCTCTCCGGCCCGGGGGGGGGATACGCAGTATTTT. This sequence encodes CSSPARGGDTQYF.